The clone carrying this T cell receptor (beta chain) was detected a few times. What it recognizes is unknown. This record belongs to a study of T cells after yellow fever vaccination. Study details: Fractions of low cell number were prepared using SMART-Seq v4 Ultra Low Input.

MiXCR was run by TCRdb on the 5' RACE reads, yielding one entry per CDR3 protein. The sample shows 300,000 or so distinct CDR3 sequences, under 5% of them seen only once. General observations from the study: The study re-detected most primary-vaccination clones after the booster (nearly 97% CD4, approximately 87% CD8).

V lost 6 bases, J lost 4 bases, and 4 bases stayed unmatched. CDR1 is SGHTA, CDR2 FQGNSA, per germline. There are 13 residues in the CDR3. The origin of this receptor is a young man who received the YFV17D yellow fever vaccine. Sequences were derived from PBMCs, sampled 5 days after the yellow fever booster vaccination. The chain recombines TRBV7-2 with TRBJ1-2; 8 positions match TRBD1. CDR3 in DNA: TGTGCCAGCAGACCAGGGGGCGCCTATGGCTACACCTTC. Translation: CASRPGGAYGYTF.